This T cell receptor beta chain was obtained from a study of control samples from healthy donors and cancer patients. TCRdb's copy holds only in-frame clones and misses some; the assay was immunoSEQ multiplex PCR. The data hold around 7,000 clones, with less than 85% observed a single time. Trimming took 6 bases from V and 4 from J, leaving 6 bases between them. Germline V lookup: CDR1 MNHEY, CDR2 SVGAGI. There are 11 residues in the CDR3. The TCR was taken from a man in his 70s with lung cancer. The rearrangement joins TRBV6-5 to TRBJ1-2; possibly TRBD1 for D (5 bases). The sequenced sample was PBMCs. CDR3 amino acids: CASRGVYGYTF. CDR3 DNA sequence: TGTGCCAGCAGGGGGGTCTATGGCTACACCTTC.